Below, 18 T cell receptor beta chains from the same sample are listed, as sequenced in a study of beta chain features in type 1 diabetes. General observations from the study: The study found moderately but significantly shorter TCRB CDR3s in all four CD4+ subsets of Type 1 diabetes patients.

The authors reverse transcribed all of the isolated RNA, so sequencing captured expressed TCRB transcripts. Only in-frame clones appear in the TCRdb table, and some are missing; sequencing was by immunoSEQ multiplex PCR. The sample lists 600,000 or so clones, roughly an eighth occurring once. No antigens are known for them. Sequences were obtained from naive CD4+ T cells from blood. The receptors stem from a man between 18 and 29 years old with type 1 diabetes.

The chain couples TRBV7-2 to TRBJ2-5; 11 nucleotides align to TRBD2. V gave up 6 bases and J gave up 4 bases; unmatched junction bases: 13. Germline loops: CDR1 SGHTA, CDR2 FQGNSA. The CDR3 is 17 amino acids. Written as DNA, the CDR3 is TGTGCCAGCAGTTTCGTGTTACTAGCGGGGGTTACAGAGACCCAGTACTTC. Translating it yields CASSFVLLAGVTETQYF.

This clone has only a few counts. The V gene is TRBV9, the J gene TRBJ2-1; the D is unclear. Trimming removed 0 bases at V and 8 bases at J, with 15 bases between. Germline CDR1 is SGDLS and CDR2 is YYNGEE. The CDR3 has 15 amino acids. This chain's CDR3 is CASSVVSAGRDEQFF. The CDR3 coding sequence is TGTGCCAGCAGCGTAGTGTCAGCTGGAAGAGATGAGCAGTTCTTC. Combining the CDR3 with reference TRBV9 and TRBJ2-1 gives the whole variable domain DSGVTQTPKHLITATGQRVTLRCSPRSGDLSVYWYQQSLDQGLQFLIQYYNGEERAKGNILERFSAQQFPDLHSELNLSSLELGDSALYFCASSVVSAGRDEQFFGPGTRLTVL.

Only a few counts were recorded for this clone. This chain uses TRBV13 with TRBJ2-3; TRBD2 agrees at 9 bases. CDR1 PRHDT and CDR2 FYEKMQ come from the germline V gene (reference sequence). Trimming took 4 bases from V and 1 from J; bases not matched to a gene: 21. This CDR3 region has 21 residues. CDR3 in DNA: TGTGCCAGCAGCTCACTCTTGACTGAGCGGGGGGCCGAGGGAGGCACAGATACGCAGTATTTT. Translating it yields CASSSLLTERGAEGGTDTQYF.

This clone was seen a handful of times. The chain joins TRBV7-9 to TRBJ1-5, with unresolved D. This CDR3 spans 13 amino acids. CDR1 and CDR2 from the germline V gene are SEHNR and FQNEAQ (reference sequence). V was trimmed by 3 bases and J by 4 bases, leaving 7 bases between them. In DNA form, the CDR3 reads TGTGCCAGCAGCTTCATGGTTAATCAGCCCCAGCATTTT. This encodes CASSFMVNQPQHF.

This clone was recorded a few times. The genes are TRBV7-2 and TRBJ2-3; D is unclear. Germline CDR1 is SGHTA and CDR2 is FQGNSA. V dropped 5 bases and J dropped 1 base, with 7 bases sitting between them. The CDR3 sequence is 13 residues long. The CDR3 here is CASSTARTDTQYF. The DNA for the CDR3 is TGTGCCAGCAGCACAGCCCGCACAGATACGCAGTATTTT.

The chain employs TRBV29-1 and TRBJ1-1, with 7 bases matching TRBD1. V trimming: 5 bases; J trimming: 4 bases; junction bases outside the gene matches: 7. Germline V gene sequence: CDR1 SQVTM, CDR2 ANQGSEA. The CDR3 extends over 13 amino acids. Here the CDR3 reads CSVLQGIGTEAFF. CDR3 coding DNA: TGCAGCGTTCTACAGGGGATCGGCACTGAAGCTTTCTTT.

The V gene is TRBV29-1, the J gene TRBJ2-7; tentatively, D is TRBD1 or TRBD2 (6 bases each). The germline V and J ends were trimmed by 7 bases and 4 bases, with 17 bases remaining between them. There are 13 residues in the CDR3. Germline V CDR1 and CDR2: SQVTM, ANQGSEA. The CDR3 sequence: CSGGTGAQYEQYF. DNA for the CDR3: TGCAGCGGCGGAACGGGGGCCCAGTACGAGCAGTACTTC.

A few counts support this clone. In DNA, the CDR3 is TGTGCCAGCAGTGACGACGGGACAGACGACTATGGCTACACCTTC. This codes for CASSDDGTDDYGYTF. The rearrangement joins TRBV2 to TRBJ1-2; 7 nucleotides match TRBD1. The CDR3 is made up of 15 amino acids. In germline, CDR1 is SNHLY, CDR2 FYNNEI. The V gene end was trimmed by 3 bases and the J gene end by 3 bases; junction bases not matched to a gene: 7. Looking up the rest from reference TRBV2 and TRBJ1-2 gives the full variable domain: EPEVTQTPSHQVTQMGQEVILRCVPISNHLYFYWYRQILGQKVEFLVSFYNNEISEKSEIFDDQFSVERPDGSNFTLKIRSTKLEDSAMYFCASSDDGTDDYGYTFGSGTRLTVV.

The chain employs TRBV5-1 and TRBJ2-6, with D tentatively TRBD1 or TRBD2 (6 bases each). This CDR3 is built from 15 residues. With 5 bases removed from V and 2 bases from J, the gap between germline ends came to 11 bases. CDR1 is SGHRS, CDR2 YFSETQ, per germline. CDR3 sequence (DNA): TGCGCCAGCAGATGGGGGGCCACTGGGGCCAACGTCCTGACTTTC. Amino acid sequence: CASRWGATGANVLTF.

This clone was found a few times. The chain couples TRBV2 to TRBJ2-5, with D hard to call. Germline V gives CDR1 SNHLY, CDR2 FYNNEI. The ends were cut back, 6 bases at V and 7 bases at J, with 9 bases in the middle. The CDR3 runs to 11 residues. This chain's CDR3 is CASSAQRTQYF. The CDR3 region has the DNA TGTGCCAGCAGCGCCCAGCGGACCCAGTACTTC.

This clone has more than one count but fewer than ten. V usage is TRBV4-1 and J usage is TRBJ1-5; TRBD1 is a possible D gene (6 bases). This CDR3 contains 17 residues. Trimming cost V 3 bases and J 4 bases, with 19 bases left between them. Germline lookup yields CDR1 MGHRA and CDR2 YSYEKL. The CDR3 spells CASSHLMRGARNQPQHF. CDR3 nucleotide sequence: TGCGCCAGCAGCCACCTCATGCGGGGGGCGCGGAATCAGCCCCAGCATTTT.

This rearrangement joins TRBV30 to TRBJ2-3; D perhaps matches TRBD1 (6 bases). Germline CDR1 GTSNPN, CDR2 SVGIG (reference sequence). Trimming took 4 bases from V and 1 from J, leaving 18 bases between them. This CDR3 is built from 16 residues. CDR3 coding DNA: TGTGCCTGGACCAGACCCAGGACAGTACGCACAGATACGCAGTATTTT. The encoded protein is CAWTRPRTVRTDTQYF. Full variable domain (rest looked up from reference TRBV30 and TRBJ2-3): SQTIHQWPATLVQPVGSPLSLECTVEGTSNPNLYWYRQAAGRGLQLLFYSVGIGQISSEVPQNLSASRPQDRQFILSSKKLLLSDSGFYLCAWTRPRTVRTDTQYFGPGTRLTVL.

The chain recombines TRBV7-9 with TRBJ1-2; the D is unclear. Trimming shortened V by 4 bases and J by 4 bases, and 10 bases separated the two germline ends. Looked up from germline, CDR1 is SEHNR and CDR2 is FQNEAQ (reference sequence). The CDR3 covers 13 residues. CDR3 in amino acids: CASSYQVPYGYTF. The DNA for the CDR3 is TGTGCCAGCAGCTATCAGGTCCCCTATGGCTACACCTTC.

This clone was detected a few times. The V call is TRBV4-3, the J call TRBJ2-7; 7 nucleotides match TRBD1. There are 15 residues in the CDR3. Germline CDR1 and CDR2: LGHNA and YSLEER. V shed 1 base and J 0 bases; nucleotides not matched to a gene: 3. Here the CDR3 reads CASSQGDRNSYEQYF. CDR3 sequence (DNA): TGCGCCAGCAGCCAAGGGGACAGAAACTCCTACGAGCAGTACTTC.

The CDR3 nucleotides read TGTGCTAGTTCGGCAGCCCACAATGAGCAGTTCTTC. It yields the protein CASSAAHNEQFF. The chain employs TRBV12-5 and TRBJ2-1, with D unclear. Trimming left V 8 bases short and J 5 bases short, with 10 bases between. The CDR3 is made up of 12 amino acids. Germline-derived CDR1 and CDR2 are LGHNT and FRNRAP.

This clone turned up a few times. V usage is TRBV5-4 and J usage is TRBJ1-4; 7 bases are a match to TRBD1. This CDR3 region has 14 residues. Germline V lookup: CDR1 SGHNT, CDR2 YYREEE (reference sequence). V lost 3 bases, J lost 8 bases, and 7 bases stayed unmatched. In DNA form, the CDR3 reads TGTGCCAGCAGCTCCGGGACAGAGAACGAAAAACTGTTTTTT. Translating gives CASSSGTENEKLFF.

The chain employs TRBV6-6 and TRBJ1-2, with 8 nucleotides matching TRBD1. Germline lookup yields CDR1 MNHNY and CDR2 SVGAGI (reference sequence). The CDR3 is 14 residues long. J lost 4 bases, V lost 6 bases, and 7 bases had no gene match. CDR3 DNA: TGTGCCAGCAGCACCGGGACAGGAGTCTATGGCTACACCTTC. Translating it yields CASSTGTGVYGYTF.

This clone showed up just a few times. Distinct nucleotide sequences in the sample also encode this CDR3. CDR3 sequence (DNA): TGTGCCAGCAGCGTCGGGGGAGGATACAATGAGCAGTTCTTC. This encodes CASSVGGGYNEQFF. The rearrangement joins TRBV9 to TRBJ2-1; D is possibly TRBD2 (6 bases). This CDR3 has 14 amino acids. The V end was cut by 2 bases, the J end by 4 bases, with 10 bases between. Germline V CDR1 and CDR2: SGDLS, YYNGEE.